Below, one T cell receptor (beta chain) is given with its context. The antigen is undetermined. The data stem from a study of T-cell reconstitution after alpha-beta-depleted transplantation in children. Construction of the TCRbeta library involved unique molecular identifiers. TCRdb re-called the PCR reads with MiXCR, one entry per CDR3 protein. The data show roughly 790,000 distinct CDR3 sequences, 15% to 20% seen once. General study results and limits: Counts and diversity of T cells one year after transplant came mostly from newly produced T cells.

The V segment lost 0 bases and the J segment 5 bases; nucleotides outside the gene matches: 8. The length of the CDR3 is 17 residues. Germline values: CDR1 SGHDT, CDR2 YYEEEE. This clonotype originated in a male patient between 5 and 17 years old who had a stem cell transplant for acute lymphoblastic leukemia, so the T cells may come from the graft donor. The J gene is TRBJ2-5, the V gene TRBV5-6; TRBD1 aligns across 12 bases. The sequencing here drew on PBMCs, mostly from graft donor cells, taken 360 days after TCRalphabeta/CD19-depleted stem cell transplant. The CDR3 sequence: CASSLVFGTGGRETQYF. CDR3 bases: TGTGCCAGCAGCTTGGTTTTTGGGACAGGGGGCCGTGAGACCCAGTACTTC.